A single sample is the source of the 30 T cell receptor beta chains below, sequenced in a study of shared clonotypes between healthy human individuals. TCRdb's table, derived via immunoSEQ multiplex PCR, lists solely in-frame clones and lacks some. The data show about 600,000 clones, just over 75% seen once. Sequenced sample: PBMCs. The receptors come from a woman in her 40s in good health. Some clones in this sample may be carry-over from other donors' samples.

The chain's CDR3 is CAWSRAGGVREQYF. The CDR3 nucleotides read TGTGCCTGGAGTCGAGCGGGAGGTGTGCGGGAGCAGTACTTC. The V call is TRBV30, the J call TRBJ2-7; 9 bases fit TRBD2. Looked up from germline, CDR1 is GTSNPN and CDR2 is SVGIG (reference sequence). The V segment lost 2 bases and the J segment 7 bases; nucleotides outside the gene matches: 9. The length of the CDR3 is 14 residues.

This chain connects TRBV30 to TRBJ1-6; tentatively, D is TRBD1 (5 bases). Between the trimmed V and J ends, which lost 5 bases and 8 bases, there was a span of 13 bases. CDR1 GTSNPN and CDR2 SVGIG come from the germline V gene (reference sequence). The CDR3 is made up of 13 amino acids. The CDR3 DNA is TGTGCCTGGGGCTTGGGGGAGGATTCACCCCTCCACTTT. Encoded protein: CAWGLGEDSPLHF. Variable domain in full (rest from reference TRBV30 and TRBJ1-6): SQTIHQWPATLVQPVGSPLSLECTVEGTSNPNLYWYRQAAGRGLQLLFYSVGIGQISSEVPQNLSASRPQDRQFILSSKKLLLSDSGFYLCAWGLGEDSPLHFGNGTRLTVT.

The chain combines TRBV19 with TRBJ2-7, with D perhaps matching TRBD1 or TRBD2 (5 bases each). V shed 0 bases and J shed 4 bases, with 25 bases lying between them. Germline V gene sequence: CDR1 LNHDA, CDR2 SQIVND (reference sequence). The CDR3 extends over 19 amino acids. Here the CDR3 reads CASSIDSSPGPGSLYEQYF. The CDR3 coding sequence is TGTGCCAGTAGTATAGATTCGTCTCCGGGACCAGGATCCCTTTACGAGCAGTACTTC.

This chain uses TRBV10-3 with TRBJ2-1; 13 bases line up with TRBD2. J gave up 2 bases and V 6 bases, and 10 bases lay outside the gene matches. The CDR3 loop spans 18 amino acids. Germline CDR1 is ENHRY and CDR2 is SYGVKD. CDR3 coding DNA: TGTGCCATCAGAATTCTGACTAGCGGGAGGAGGACCTACAATGAGCAGTTCTTC. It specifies CAIRILTSGRRTYNEQFF.

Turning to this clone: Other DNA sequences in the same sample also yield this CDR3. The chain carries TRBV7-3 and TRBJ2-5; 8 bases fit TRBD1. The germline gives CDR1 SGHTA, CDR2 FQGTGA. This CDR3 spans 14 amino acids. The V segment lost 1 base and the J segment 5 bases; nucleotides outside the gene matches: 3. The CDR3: CASSLRQGSETQYF. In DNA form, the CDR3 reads TGTGCCAGCAGCTTAAGACAGGGGTCGGAGACCCAGTACTTC.

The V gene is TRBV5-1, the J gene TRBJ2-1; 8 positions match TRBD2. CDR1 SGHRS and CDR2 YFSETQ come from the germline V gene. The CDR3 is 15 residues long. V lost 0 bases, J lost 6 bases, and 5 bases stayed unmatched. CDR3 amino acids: CASSLALSGANEQFF. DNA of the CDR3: TGCGCCAGCAGCTTGGCCCTTAGCGGGGCCAATGAGCAGTTCTTC.

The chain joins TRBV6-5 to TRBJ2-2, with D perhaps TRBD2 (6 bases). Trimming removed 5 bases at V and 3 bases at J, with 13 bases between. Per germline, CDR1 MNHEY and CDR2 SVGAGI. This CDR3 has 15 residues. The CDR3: CASSMRDLHTGELFF. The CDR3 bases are TGTGCCAGCAGTATGCGGGACTTACACACCGGGGAGCTGTTTTTT.

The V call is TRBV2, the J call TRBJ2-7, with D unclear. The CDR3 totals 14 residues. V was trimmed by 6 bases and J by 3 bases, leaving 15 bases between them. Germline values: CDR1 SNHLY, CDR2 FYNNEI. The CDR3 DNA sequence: TGTGCCAGCAGGCTGGACGGATTCTACTACGAGCAGTACTTC. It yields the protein CASRLDGFYYEQYF.

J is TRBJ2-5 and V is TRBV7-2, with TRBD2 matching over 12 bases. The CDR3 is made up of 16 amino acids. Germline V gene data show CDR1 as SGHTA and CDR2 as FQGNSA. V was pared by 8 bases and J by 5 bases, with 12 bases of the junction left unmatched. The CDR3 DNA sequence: TGTGCCAGCGCTCCCGGACTAGCGGGATTCGGGGAGACCCAGTACTTC. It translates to CASAPGLAGFGETQYF. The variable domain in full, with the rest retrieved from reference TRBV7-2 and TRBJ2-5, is GAGVSQSPSNKVTEKGKDVELRCDPISGHTALYWYRQSLGQGLEFLIYFQGNSAPDKSGLPSDRFSAERTGGSVSTLTIQRTQQEDSAVYLCASAPGLAGFGETQYFGPGTRLLVL.

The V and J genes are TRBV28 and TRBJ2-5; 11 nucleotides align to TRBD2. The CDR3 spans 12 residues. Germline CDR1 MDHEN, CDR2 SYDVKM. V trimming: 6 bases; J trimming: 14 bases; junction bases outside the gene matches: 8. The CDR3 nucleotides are TGTGCCAGCAGCCTTAGGACTAGCGGGTCTTACTTC. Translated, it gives CASSLRTSGSYF.

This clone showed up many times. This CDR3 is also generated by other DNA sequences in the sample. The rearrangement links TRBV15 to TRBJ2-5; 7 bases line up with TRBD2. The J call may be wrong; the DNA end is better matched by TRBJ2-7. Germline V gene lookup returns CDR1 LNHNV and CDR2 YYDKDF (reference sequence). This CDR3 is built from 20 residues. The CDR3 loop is CATSRDRDWGAGPHRYEQYF. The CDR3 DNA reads TGTGCCACCAGCAGAGACAGGGATTGGGGAGCGGGACCACATCGGTACGAGCAGTACTTC.

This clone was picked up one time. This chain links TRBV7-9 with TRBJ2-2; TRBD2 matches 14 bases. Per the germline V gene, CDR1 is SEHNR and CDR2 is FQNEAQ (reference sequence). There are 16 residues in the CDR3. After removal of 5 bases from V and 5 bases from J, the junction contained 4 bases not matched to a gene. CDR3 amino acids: CASSLTSGRATGELFF. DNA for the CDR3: TGTGCCAGCAGCCTGACTAGCGGGAGGGCGACCGGGGAGCTGTTTTTT.

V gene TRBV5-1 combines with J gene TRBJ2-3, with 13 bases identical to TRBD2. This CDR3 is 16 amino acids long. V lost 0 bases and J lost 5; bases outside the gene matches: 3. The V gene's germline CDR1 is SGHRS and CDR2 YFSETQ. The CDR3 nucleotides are TGCGCCAGCAGCTTGGGGACTAGCGGGAGTGGAGATACGCAGTATTTT. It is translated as CASSLGTSGSGDTQYF. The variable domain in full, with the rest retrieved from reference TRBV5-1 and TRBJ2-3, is KAGVTQTPRYLIKTRGQQVTLSCSPISGHRSVSWYQQTPGQGLQFLFEYFSETQRNKGNFPGRFSGRQFSNSRSEMNVSTLELGDSALYLCASSLGTSGSGDTQYFGPGTRLTVL.

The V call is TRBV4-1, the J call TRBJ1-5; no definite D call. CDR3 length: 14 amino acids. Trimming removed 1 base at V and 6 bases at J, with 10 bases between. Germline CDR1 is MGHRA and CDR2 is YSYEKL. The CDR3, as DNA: TGCGCCAGCAGCCAAGGCCGGGGAGCTCAGCCCCAGCATTTT. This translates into CASSQGRGAQPQHF.

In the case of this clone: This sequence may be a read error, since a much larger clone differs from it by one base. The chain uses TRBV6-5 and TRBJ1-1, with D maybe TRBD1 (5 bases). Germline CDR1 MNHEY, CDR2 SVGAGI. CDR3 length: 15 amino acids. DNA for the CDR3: TGTGCCGGCAGTTACTCAACGGGGCGTGTCTCTGAAGCTTTCTTT. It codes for CAGSYSTGRVSEAFF.

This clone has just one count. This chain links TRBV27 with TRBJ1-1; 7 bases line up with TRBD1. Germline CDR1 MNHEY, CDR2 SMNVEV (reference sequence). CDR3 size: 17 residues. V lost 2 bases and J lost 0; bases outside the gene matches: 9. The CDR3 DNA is TGTGCCAGCAGTTTAAAGGGAGGGGGCGGCTTGAACACTGAAGCTTTCTTT. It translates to CASSLKGGGGLNTEAFF.

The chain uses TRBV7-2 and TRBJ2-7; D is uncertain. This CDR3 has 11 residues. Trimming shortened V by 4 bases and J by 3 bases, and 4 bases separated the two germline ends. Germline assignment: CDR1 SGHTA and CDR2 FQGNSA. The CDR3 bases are TGTGCCAGCAGCTCTATCTACGAGCAGTACTTC. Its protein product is CASSSIYEQYF.

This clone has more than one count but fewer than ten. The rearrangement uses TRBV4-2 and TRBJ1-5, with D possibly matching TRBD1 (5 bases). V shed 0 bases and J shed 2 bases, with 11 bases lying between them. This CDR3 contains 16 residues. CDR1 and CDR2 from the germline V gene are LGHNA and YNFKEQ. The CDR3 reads CASSQDGGGGNQPQHF. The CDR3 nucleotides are TGTGCCAGCAGCCAAGATGGTGGGGGAGGCAATCAGCCCCAGCATTTT.

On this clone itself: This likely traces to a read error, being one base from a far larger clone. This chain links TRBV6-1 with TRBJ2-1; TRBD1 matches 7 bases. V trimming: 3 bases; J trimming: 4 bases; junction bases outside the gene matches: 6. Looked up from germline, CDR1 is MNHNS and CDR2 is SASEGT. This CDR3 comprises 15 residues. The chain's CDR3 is CASSDGTEEYNEQFF. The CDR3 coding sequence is TGTGCCAGCAGTGACGGGACAGAGGAATACAATGAGCAGTTCTTC.

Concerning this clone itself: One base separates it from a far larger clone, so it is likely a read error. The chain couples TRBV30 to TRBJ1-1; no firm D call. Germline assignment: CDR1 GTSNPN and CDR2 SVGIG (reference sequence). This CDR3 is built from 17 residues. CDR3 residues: CAWSASLTSTLGTEALF. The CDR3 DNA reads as TGTGCCTGGAGCGCCAGTCTTACCTCAACCTTGGGCACTGAAGCTCTCTTT.

CDR3 DNA: TGCGCCAGCAGCTGGTCAGGAGCGGGAGAGGGCAATGAGCAGTTCTTC. Protein product: CASSWSGAGEGNEQFF. This chain uses TRBV5-1 with TRBJ2-1; 8 bases are a match to TRBD2. The V gene's germline CDR1 is SGHRS and CDR2 YFSETQ. Germline trimming cut 3 bases from V and 6 bases from J; bases unmatched to any gene: 11. The CDR3 length is 16 residues.

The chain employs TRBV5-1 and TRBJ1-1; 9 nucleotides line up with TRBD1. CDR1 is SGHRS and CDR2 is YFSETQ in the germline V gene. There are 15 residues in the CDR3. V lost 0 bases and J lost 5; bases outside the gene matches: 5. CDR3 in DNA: TGCGCCAGCAGCTTGGCGGGACAGGGAGGAACTGAAGCTTTCTTT. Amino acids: CASSLAGQGGTEAFF.

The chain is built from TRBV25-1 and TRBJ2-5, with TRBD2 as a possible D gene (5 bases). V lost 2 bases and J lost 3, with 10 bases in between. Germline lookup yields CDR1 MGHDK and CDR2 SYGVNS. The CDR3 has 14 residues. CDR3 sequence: CASSELDYKETQYF. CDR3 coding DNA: TGTGCCAGCAGTGAACTAGACTATAAAGAGACCCAGTACTTC.

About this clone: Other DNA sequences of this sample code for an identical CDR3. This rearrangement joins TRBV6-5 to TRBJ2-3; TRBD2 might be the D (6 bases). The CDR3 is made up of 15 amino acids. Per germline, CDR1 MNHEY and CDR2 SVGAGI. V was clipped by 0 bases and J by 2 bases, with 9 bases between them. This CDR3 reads CASSYSGGITDTQYF. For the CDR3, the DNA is TGTGCCAGCAGTTACTCGGGGGGAATCACAGATACGCAGTATTTT.

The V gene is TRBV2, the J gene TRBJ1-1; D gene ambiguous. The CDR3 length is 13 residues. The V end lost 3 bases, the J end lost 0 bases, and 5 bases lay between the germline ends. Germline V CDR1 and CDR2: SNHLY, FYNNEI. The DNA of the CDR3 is TGTGCCAGCAGTGAGACTGTGAACACTGAAGCTTTCTTT. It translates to CASSETVNTEAFF.

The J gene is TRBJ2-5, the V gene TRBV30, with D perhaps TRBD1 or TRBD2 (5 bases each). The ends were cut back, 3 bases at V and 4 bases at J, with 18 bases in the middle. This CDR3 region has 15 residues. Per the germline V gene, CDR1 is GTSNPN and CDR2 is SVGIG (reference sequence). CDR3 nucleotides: TGTGCCTGGAGCCATAAATACACGGGGACAGAGACCCAGTACTTC. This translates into CAWSHKYTGTETQYF.

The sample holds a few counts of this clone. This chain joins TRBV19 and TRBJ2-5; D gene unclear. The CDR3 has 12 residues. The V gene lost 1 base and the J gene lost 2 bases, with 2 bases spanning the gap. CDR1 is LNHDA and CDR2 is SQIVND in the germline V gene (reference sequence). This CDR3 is CASSIAQETQYF. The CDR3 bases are TGTGCCAGTAGTATAGCGCAAGAGACCCAGTACTTC.

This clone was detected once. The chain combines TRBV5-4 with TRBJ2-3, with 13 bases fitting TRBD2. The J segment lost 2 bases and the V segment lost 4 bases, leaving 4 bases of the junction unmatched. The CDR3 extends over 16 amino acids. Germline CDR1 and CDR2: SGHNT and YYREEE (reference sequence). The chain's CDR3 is CASSVGTSGTTDTQYF. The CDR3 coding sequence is TGTGCCAGCAGCGTGGGGACTAGCGGGACCACAGATACGCAGTATTTT.

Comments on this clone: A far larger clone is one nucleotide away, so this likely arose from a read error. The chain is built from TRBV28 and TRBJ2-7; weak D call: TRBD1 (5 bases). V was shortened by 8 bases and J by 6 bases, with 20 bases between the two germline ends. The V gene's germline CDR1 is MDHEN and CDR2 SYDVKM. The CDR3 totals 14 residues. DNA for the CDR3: TGTGCCAGCCCCCTCCAGGGAACCATCTGCGAGCAGTACTTC. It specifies CASPLQGTICEQYF.

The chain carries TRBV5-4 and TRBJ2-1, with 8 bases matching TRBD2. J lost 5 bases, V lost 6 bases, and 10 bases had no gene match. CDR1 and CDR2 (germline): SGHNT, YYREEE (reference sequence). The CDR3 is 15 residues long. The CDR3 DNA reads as TGTGCCAGCAACCGAGTGGGGACTAGGAACAATGAGCAGTTCTTC. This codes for CASNRVGTRNNEQFF. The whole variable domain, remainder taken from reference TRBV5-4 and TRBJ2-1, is ETGVTQSPTHLIKTRGQQVTLRCSSQSGHNTVSWYQQALGQGPQFIFQYYREEENGRGNFPPRFSGLQFPNYSSELNVNALELDDSALYLCASNRVGTRNNEQFFGPGTRLTVL.